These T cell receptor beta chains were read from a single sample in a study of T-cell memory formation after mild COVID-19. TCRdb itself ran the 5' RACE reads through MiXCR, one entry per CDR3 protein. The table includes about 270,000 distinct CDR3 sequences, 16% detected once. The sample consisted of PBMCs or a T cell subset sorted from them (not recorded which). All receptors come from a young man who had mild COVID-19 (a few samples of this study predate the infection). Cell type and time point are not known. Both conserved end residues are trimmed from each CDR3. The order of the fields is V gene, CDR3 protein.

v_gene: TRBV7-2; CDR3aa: ASSPRRDAGYT
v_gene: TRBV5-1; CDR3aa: ASSLALAGSTGELF
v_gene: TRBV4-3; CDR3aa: ASSQDLGGYGTDTQY
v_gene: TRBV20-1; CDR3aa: SARGQGRPGANVLT
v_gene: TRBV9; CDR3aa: ASSPDAGRNTEAF
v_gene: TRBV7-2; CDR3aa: ASSAGLAGGYNEQF
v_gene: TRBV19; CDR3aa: ASRVSAGYGYT
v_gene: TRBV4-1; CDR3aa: ASSQEGGGGYNNEQF
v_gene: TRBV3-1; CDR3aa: ASSPRGGLNTEAF
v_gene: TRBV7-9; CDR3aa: ASSPGGPVGEQY
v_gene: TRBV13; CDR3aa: ASSQGLSGTQY
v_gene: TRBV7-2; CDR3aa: ASSLRAPSGNTIY
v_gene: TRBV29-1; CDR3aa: SVVLDGVGELF
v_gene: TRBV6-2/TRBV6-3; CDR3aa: ASSCRTGEEGNQPQH
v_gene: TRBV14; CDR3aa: ASSQHLAGSGETQY
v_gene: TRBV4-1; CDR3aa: ASSRGFSDTQY
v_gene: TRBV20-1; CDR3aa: SARDRAGLLTNEQF
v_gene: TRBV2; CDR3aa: ASSEALGGLGTEAF
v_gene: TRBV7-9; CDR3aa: ASTRGGEETQY
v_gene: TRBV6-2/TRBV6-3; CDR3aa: ASRGEPPYEQY
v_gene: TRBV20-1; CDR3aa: SARSRGGRWLNEQF
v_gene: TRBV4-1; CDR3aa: ASSAGTGGWKTNEKLF
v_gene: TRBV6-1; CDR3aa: ASSVGTYQETQY
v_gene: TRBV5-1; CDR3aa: ASSYATGGQNEQF
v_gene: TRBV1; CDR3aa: TSSQTGGETYEQY
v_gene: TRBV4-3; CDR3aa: ASSRDRVVEPLH
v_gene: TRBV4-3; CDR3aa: ASSQDGTGSTDTQY
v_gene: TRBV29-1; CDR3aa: SVSGGSTDTQY
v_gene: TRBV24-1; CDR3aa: ATSDAIRETQY
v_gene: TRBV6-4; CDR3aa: ASSDIGDPYEQY
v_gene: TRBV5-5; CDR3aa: ASSLGDSPLDTEAF
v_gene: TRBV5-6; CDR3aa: ASSFDRSEKLF
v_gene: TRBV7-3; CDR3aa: ASGNRDRGTGELF
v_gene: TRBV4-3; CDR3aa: ASSPNRNQPQH
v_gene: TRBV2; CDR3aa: ASSVSTHQPQH
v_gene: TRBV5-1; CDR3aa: ASSRTGVTGELF
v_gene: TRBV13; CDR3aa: ASSFDRGIEAF
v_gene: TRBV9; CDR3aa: ASSVGPPYGYT
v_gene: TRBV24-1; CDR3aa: ATGGINEQF
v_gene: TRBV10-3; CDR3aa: AISGYGYEQY
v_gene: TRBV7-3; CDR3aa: ASSVGSWGYPADTQY
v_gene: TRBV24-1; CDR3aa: ATSDSGNSPLH
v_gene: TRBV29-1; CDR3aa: SAGGGGPPSGNEQF
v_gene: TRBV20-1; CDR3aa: SARGTGAEGGNQPQH